The text below deals with one TCR beta chain. The sample comes from a study of blood T cell repertoires in COVID-19. The assay was immunoSEQ multiplex PCR, and TCRdb's table has in-frame clones only and misses some. This sample has fewer than 500,000 clones, with 75% to 90% found just once. With 6 bases removed from V and 0 bases from J, the gap between germline ends came to 17 bases. This CDR3 contains 16 residues. CDR1 is KGHSH and CDR2 is LQKENI in the germline V gene. This chain connects TRBV18 to TRBJ1-1; D may be TRBD1 (5 bases). The source of this sequence is a young woman who had recovered from COVID-19. The source material was PBMCs or T cells enriched from blood (not recorded which). The CDR3 sequence is CASSQQPTDLNTEAFF. Here the CDR3 DNA reads TGTGCCAGCTCCCAACAACCGACAGACCTGAACACTGAAGCTTTCTTT.